The 20 T cell receptor beta chains reported below all come from one sample, sequenced in a study of post-analysis software for immune sequencing data. Researchers reported that TCR beta cDNA libraries carried unique molecular identifiers. A single record per CDR3 protein comes from TCRdb applying MiXCR to the PCR reads. The top ten hold over 25% of the sample, which has roughly 150,000 distinct CDR3 sequences, around 36% seen once. Specimen: blood, collected after autologous hematopoietic stem cell transplantation. Receptor source: a girl between 5 and 17 years old with multiple sclerosis.

The chain has TRBV20-1 and TRBJ2-1, with TRBD1 matching over 8 bases. Losses at the gene ends were 2 bases for V and 12 bases for J; bases not matched to a gene: 12. The CDR3 has 14 residues. Germline CDR1 is DFQATT and CDR2 is SNEGSKA (reference sequence). In DNA form, the CDR3 reads TGCAGTGCTAGACAGGGCGTGGACAGGGAAGTGCAGTTCTTC. Its protein product is CSARQGVDREVQFF.

V usage is TRBV7-9 and J usage is TRBJ2-1; TRBD1 matches at 9 bases. V shed 5 bases and J 4 bases; nucleotides not matched to a gene: 9. The germline gives CDR1 SEHNR, CDR2 FQNEAQ (reference sequence). This CDR3 comprises 16 residues. CDR3 loop: CASSTSTGQGYNEQFF. CDR3 bases: TGTGCCAGCAGCACCTCGACGGGACAGGGATACAATGAGCAGTTCTTC. The full variable domain, with the rest looked up from reference TRBV7-9 and TRBJ2-1, is DTGVSQNPRHKITKRGQNVTFRCDPISEHNRLYWYRQTLGQGPEFLTYFQNEAQLEKSRLLSDRFSAERPKGSFSTLEIQRTEQGDSAMYLCASSTSTGQGYNEQFFGPGTRLTVL.

This chain joins TRBV27 and TRBJ1-2; D is perhaps TRBD1 (6 bases). Germline CDR1 is MNHEY and CDR2 is SMNVEV (reference sequence). This CDR3 comprises 14 residues. Trimming left V 6 bases short and J 0 bases short, with 11 bases between. The DNA for the CDR3 is TGTGCCAGCAGGAGGGCAGGGGCTAACTATGGCTACACCTTC. This sequence encodes CASRRAGANYGYTF.

The chain carries TRBV20-1 and TRBJ2-5, with 7 bases matching TRBD1. After removal of 3 bases from V and 2 bases from J, the junction contained 6 bases not matched to a gene. This CDR3 has 14 amino acids. CDR1 is DFQATT and CDR2 is SNEGSKA in the germline V gene (reference sequence). The CDR3 is CSAREQTGQETQYF. CDR3 coding DNA: TGCAGTGCTAGGGAACAGACAGGGCAAGAGACCCAGTACTTC.

This clonotype was seen more than once but under ten times. The J gene is TRBJ2-1, the V gene TRBV6-2 or TRBV6-3; D is undetermined. The CDR3 spans 17 residues. The V end was cut by 0 bases, the J end by 3 bases, with 15 bases between. Germline CDR1 reads MNHEY; CDR2 reads SVGEGT. The CDR3 sequence is CASSYSTYDDFYNEQFF. For the CDR3, the DNA is TGTGCCAGCAGTTACTCAACCTACGACGACTTCTACAATGAGCAGTTCTTC.

This clonotype turned up a few times. The V gene is TRBV24-1, the J gene TRBJ2-3; D remains ambiguous. Germline CDR1 is KGHDR and CDR2 is SFDVKD. The CDR3 loop spans 15 amino acids. V was trimmed by 5 bases and J by 6 bases, leaving 17 bases between them. CDR3 sequence (DNA): TGTGCCACCAGTGCCCCGGACGCAAAACAGGATACGCAGTATTTT. Translation: CATSAPDAKQDTQYF.

The chain employs TRBV2 and TRBJ2-5; possibly TRBD2 for D (5 bases). The CDR3 has 13 residues. CDR1 is SNHLY and CDR2 is FYNNEI in the germline V gene. V dropped 10 bases and J dropped 1 base, with 13 bases sitting between them. CDR3 DNA sequence: TGTGCCACTAGCTGGAACCTCCAAGAGACCCAGTACTTC. Amino acids: CATSWNLQETQYF.

In this sample, this clonotype turned up a few times. This chain joins TRBV28 and TRBJ1-1, with D possibly matching TRBD1 (5 bases). The ends were cut back, 4 bases at V and 4 bases at J, with 22 bases in the middle. The CDR3 is 17 amino acids. Germline lookup yields CDR1 MDHEN and CDR2 SYDVKM. CDR3 region: CASSSQGPKGGGTEAFF. The CDR3 DNA reads TGTGCCAGCAGTTCCCAGGGTCCTAAAGGAGGAGGCACTGAAGCTTTCTTT.

CDR3 region: CSAPGLAGSYANEQFF. The CDR3 coding sequence is TGCAGTGCCCCGGGACTAGCGGGAAGTTACGCCAATGAGCAGTTCTTC. The rearrangement uses TRBV20-1 and TRBJ2-1; TRBD2 matches 13 bases. The V gene end was trimmed by 6 bases and the J gene end by 6 bases; junction bases not matched to a gene: 11. This CDR3 has 16 residues. CDR1 is DFQATT and CDR2 is SNEGSKA in the germline V gene (reference sequence).

This clonotype was observed a handful of times. This sequence joins TRBV11-2 and TRBJ2-1, with a tentative D call TRBD2 (6 bases). The V and J ends lost 5 bases and 3 bases respectively, with 11 bases between them. This CDR3 has 14 residues. Germline loops: CDR1 SGHAT, CDR2 FQNNGV. CDR3 in amino acids: CASSLGGLYNEQFF. CDR3 in DNA: TGTGCCAGCAGCCTCGGGGGTCTCTACAATGAGCAGTTCTTC.

This rearrangement joins TRBV20-1 to TRBJ2-7, with D perhaps being TRBD1 or TRBD2 (5 bases each). Trimming left V 7 bases short and J 1 base short, with 20 bases between. This CDR3 contains 15 residues. Germline values: CDR1 DFQATT, CDR2 SNEGSKA (reference sequence). Here the CDR3 reads CSVDRDATPSYEQYF. For the CDR3, the DNA is TGCAGTGTTGATCGGGACGCCACGCCGTCCTACGAGCAGTACTTC.

The J gene is TRBJ1-4, the V gene TRBV20-1; D might be TRBD1 (6 bases). This CDR3 is 13 amino acids long. V was shortened by 5 bases and J by 5 bases, with 12 bases between the two germline ends. CDR1 is DFQATT and CDR2 is SNEGSKA in the germline V gene (reference sequence). CDR3 DNA sequence: TGCAGTGCTCGGACAGAGGGGAATGAAAAACTGTTTTTT. It specifies CSARTEGNEKLFF.

The V call is TRBV18, the J call TRBJ1-6, with D possibly TRBD1 on 5 matching bases. CDR3 length: 13 amino acids. Per germline, CDR1 KGHSH and CDR2 LQKENI. The V end was cut by 2 bases, the J end by 10 bases, with 9 bases between. CDR3 DNA: TGTGCCAGCTCACCAGGGACCCCGTCACCCCTCCACTTT. Residues: CASSPGTPSPLHF.

Comments on this clonotype: A read error may account for a junction end that differs from germline. The chain has TRBV5-6 and TRBJ2-7, with D perhaps matching TRBD2 (6 bases). The V gene's germline CDR1 is SGHDT and CDR2 YYEEEE. CDR3 size: 14 residues. The DNA for the CDR3 is TGTGCCGGCAGCTTGGGGGGAGGCACCTACGAGCAGTACTTC. This sequence encodes CAGSLGGGTYEQYF.

This clonotype came up a few times. The genes are TRBV16 and TRBJ1-2; 9 nucleotides line up with TRBD1. Germline values: CDR1 KGHSY, CDR2 FQNENV. The CDR3 is made up of 14 amino acids. V shed 4 bases, J shed 7 bases, and the junction held 7 bases outside the gene matches. The chain's CDR3 is CASSPPGTGIGYTF. The DNA for the CDR3 is TGTGCCAGCAGCCCGCCCGGGACAGGGATTGGCTACACCTTC.

This clonotype occurred a few times. J is TRBJ2-7 and V is TRBV5-5, with D uncertain. Germline V gives CDR1 SGHKS, CDR2 YYEKEE (reference sequence). CDR3 size: 15 residues. V lost 6 bases to trimming and J lost 3 bases, with 19 bases between them. CDR3 protein: CASMGSLSTFYEQYF. CDR3 in DNA: TGTGCCAGCATGGGCAGCCTGAGTACTTTCTACGAGCAGTACTTC.

The rearrangement joins TRBV12-3 or TRBV12-4 to TRBJ2-1; tentative D call: TRBD2 (6 bases). V gave up 8 bases and J gave up 0 bases, with 14 bases separating them. This CDR3 is built from 15 residues. CDR3 nucleotides: TGTGCCAGCGGATTAGCGGCAAGCTCCTACAATGAGCAGTTCTTC. Protein product: CASGLAASSYNEQFF.

The chain employs TRBV20-1 and TRBJ2-3; the D gene is possibly TRBD2 (5 bases). Germline V CDR1 and CDR2: DFQATT, SNEGSKA (reference sequence). The CDR3 has 13 amino acids. Trimming cost V 6 bases and J 3 bases, with 13 bases left between them. As DNA, the CDR3 is TGCAGTGCCGGCCGGGGAGCGACAGATACGCAGTATTTT. Translating it yields CSAGRGATDTQYF.

The sample holds a few counts of this clonotype. The CDR3: CASSLARGVGSGAIYEQYF. DNA of the CDR3: TGTGCCAGCAGCTTAGCGCGGGGGGTTGGTAGCGGGGCCATCTACGAGCAGTACTTC. J is TRBJ2-7 and V is TRBV7-2; 8 bases agree with TRBD2. Germline loops: CDR1 SGHTA, CDR2 FQGNSA. The trim removed 0 bases at V and 3 bases at J, leaving 16 bases unmatched. The CDR3 runs 19 residues. Drawing the rest from reference TRBV7-2 and TRBJ2-7, the complete variable domain is GAGVSQSPSNKVTEKGKDVELRCDPISGHTALYWYRQSLGQGLEFLIYFQGNSAPDKSGLPSDRFSAERTGGSVSTLTIQRTQQEDSAVYLCASSLARGVGSGAIYEQYFGPGTRLTVT.

This clonotype was seen repeatedly, ten times or more. The rearrangement joins TRBV20-1 to TRBJ2-1; 8 bases map to TRBD2. CDR1 is DFQATT, CDR2 SNEGSKA, per germline (reference sequence). This CDR3 has 14 residues. Trimming cost V 6 bases and J 5 bases; bases outside gene matches: 9. The CDR3 DNA reads TGCAGTGCGGTCAGCGGGAGCAGGGACAATGAGCAGTTCTTC. Translation: CSAVSGSRDNEQFF.